This is a list of T cell receptor beta chains from one sample in a study of T cells in Graves' hyperthyroidism and ophthalmopathy. MiXCR was run by TCRdb on the multiplex PCR reads, yielding one entry per CDR3 protein. The repertoire consists of approximately 610,000 distinct CDR3 sequences, with approximately 14% occurring once and the leading ten covering about 4%. Material: blood. Receptors were obtained from a woman aged 40 to 50 with Graves' ophthalmopathy. CDR3s include the opening cysteine and the closing phenylalanine or tryptophan. A D gene is named only where the DNA matches it firmly. Rows give clone size only sometimes, using once, few, many, or a class for an expanded clone.

CDR3 DNA	CDR3 protein	V gene	CDR3 length	D gene	clone size	J gene
TGTGCCAGCAGTTATGAGCGGGGGGGCCGTTACGAGCAGTACTTC	CASSYERGGRYEQYF	TRBV12-3/TRBV12-4	15	TRBD2	few	TRBJ2-7
TGCAGTGCTAGCCCACAGGGTTACTACGAGCAGTACTTC	CSASPQGYYEQYF	TRBV20-1	13	.	many	TRBJ2-7
TGTGCCAGCAGCGTCCGGTGGGGTGAAGCTTTCTTT	CASSVRWGEAFF	TRBV6-1	12	.	many	TRBJ1-1
TGTGCCAGCAGTCTAATGGGGTCCTACGAGCAGTACTTC	CASSLMGSYEQYF	TRBV28	13	.	many	TRBJ2-7
TGTGCCAGCAGCTTACTAGCGGTCCCATGGGACGAGCAGTACTTC	CASSLLAVPWDEQYF	TRBV7-8	15	TRBD2	many	TRBJ2-7
TGTGCCAGCAGCCCCGCGCCCCACTCCTACGAGCAGTACTTC	CASSPAPHSYEQYF	TRBV7-2	14	.	many	TRBJ2-7
TGTGCCAGCAGCTTCGATGGATGGAACTATGGCTACACCTTC	CASSFDGWNYGYTF	TRBV7-2	14	.	many	TRBJ1-2
TGCAGTGCTCTGGACAGGGGCTCCGATACGCAGTATTTT	CSALDRGSDTQYF	TRBV20-1	13	TRBD1	many	TRBJ2-3
TGTGCCACCAGTGGACAGGGGGACGGTCCCTACTACGAGCAGTACTTC	CATSGQGDGPYYEQYF	TRBV24-1	16	TRBD1	many	TRBJ2-7
TGCAGCGTCAGAGGGGCGTCGAACACCGGGGAGCTGTTTTTT	CSVRGASNTGELFF	TRBV29-1	14	.	many	TRBJ2-2
TGTGCCAGCTCACCCTCCCAGGACACTGAAGCTTTCTTT	CASSPSQDTEAFF	TRBV18	13	.	.	TRBJ1-1
TGTGCCAGCAGCCACAGACTTAAGGCTGACGAGCAGTACTTC	CASSHRLKADEQYF	TRBV3-1	14	.	.	TRBJ2-7
TGTGCCAGCAGCCTGCCGGGGGCAACAGAGACCCAGTACTTC	CASSLPGATETQYF	TRBV11-2	14	.	.	TRBJ2-5
TGTGCCAGCATTTGGGGACCCGACGGAGAGACCCAGTACTTC	CASIWGPDGETQYF	TRBV12-3/TRBV12-4	14	.	many	TRBJ2-5
TGCAGTGCTAGTCGTGCAGGGGACGGGGAGCTGTTTTTT	CSASRAGDGELFF	TRBV20-1	13	.	few	TRBJ2-2
TGTGCCAGCAGTACCCTGGACAGGGACACTGAAGCTTTCTTT	CASSTLDRDTEAFF	TRBV6-2/TRBV6-3	14	TRBD1	.	TRBJ1-1
TGTGCCAGTACAGCCAGCGCGAGGGGGGAGCTGTTTTTT	CASTASARGELFF	TRBV19	13	.	many	TRBJ2-2
TGCAGTGCTAGGGGACAGACCACCTACGAGCAGTACTTC	CSARGQTTYEQYF	TRBV20-1	13	TRBD1	many	TRBJ2-7
TGTGCCAGCAGTCAACAGACGGAGAACTATGGCTACACCTTC	CASSQQTENYGYTF	TRBV12-3/TRBV12-4	14	.	.	TRBJ1-2
TGTGCCAGTAGCCTCTTGGGGGCTGCCAATGGCTACACCTTC	CASSLLGAANGYTF	TRBV4-2	14	.	many	TRBJ1-2
TGTGCCAGCAGTAATATCGGGACGTATCAAGAGACCCAGTACTTC	CASSNIGTYQETQYF	TRBV6-2/TRBV6-3	15	.	many	TRBJ2-5
TGTGCCAGCAGTTTTGGACGATTCCAAGAGACCCAGTACTTC	CASSFGRFQETQYF	TRBV28	14	.	many	TRBJ2-5
TGTGCCAGCAGTACCTCAGGGTCCGGTACGCAGTATTTT	CASSTSGSGTQYF	TRBV27	13	.	.	TRBJ2-3
TGTGCCAGCAGTTCCCCGAGGGAAAATCAGCCCCAGCATTTT	CASSSPRENQPQHF	TRBV6-5	14	.	many	TRBJ1-5
TGTGCCAGCAGTCCTAACGCAGGGAAGGGCTACACCTTC	CASSPNAGKGYTF	TRBV27	13	.	few	TRBJ1-2
TGTGCCAGCAGTCTCGACGGACAGGGGGCTGTCACCGGGGAGCTGTTTTTT	CASSLDGQGAVTGELFF	TRBV27	17	TRBD1	few	TRBJ2-2
TGTGCCAGCACCCAGACAGGGAAGCGAGAGACCCAGTACTTC	CASTQTGKRETQYF	TRBV27	14	TRBD1	many	TRBJ2-5
TGTGCCAGCAGTTCCACACGCGGGCGGGAAAACATTCAGTACTTC	CASSSTRGRENIQYF	TRBV28	15	.	.	TRBJ2-4
TGTGCCTGGAGCGAGGGGGGACTCACTGAAGCTTTCTTT	CAWSEGGLTEAFF	TRBV30	13	.	many	TRBJ1-1
TGTGCCAGCAGCTTAGGGCCGCAGATGGAGACCCAGTACTTC	CASSLGPQMETQYF	TRBV11-1	14	.	many	TRBJ2-5
TGTGCCAGCAGCTTAAAGGGGTTGGGTACCGGGGAGCTGTTTTTT	CASSLKGLGTGELFF	TRBV7-3	15	.	many	TRBJ2-2
TGTGCCAGCAGTTTCGGCGGGTCCAACTATGGCTACACCTTC	CASSFGGSNYGYTF	TRBV27	14	.	many	TRBJ1-2
TGTGCCAGCAGTTTACAGGGGGCATCTAACTATGGCTACACCTTC	CASSLQGASNYGYTF	TRBV27	15	TRBD1	.	TRBJ1-2
TGTGCCAGCAGCTTAGAAGAGTATGGCTACACCTTC	CASSLEEYGYTF	TRBV11-2	12	.	many	TRBJ1-2
TGTGCCAGCAGTTACTCGGGGGGGTACTACGAGCAGTACTTC	CASSYSGGYYEQYF	TRBV6-5	14	TRBD2	many	TRBJ2-7
TGTGCCAGCAGTGAAATCCCCGAGCAGTACTTC	CASSEIPEQYF	TRBV6-1	11	.	.	TRBJ2-7
TGTGCCAGCAGCTTAGTCGCATGGACACCGAGGAACACTGAAGCTTTCTTT	CASSLVAWTPRNTEAFF	TRBV7-2	17	.	once	TRBJ1-1
TGTGCCAGCAGTTTTCCGGGACATAAATACGAGCAGTACTTC	CASSFPGHKYEQYF	TRBV12-3/TRBV12-4	14	.	.	TRBJ2-7
TGTGCCAGCAGAGGACAGTTCTACGAGCAGTACTTC	CASRGQFYEQYF	TRBV28	12	.	few	TRBJ2-7
TGCAGCGTTGAAGATAGGTACGAGCAGTACTTC	CSVEDRYEQYF	TRBV29-1	11	.	many	TRBJ2-7
TGTGCCAGTAGCACCCCACCGGGGGACAGGGGGCGCATGGGGACTGAAGCTTTCTTT	CASSTPPGDRGRMGTEAFF	TRBV19	19	TRBD1	many	TRBJ1-1
TGTGCCAGCAGCCGCGAACAGGGGGCAGGCATAACTGAAGCTTTCTTT	CASSREQGAGITEAFF	TRBV7-8	16	TRBD1	few	TRBJ1-1
TGTGCCAGCAGTTATACTCCCGTGTACGCTTACGAGCAGTACTTC	CASSYTPVYAYEQYF	TRBV6-5	15	.	many	TRBJ2-7
TGTGCCAGCAGTTACCGGACAGGTGACTACACCTACGAGCAGTACTTC	CASSYRTGDYTYEQYF	TRBV28	16	TRBD1	.	TRBJ2-7
TGTGCCAGCAGTCCCCTCGAGGGTAGCAATCAGCCCCAGCATTTT	CASSPLEGSNQPQHF	TRBV6-5	15	.	many	TRBJ1-5
TGCGCCAGCAGCTTGGATGGCGGGACAGGGGCAGAGACCCAGTACTTC	CASSLDGGTGAETQYF	TRBV5-1	16	TRBD1	few	TRBJ2-5
TGTGCCAGCAGCGCCCAACTAGCGGGAGCACACGAGCAGTACTTC	CASSAQLAGAHEQYF	TRBV4-2	15	TRBD2	many	TRBJ2-7
TGTGCCAGCAGCATCGAGACACCGGGACAGGGACGAGCTTTCTTT	CASSIETPGQGRAFF	TRBV7-2	15	TRBD1	many	TRBJ1-1
TGCGCCAGCAGCCCCTTCGGTAGTGCGAACACTGAAGCTTTCTTT	CASSPFGSANTEAFF	TRBV4-1	15	.	many	TRBJ1-1
TGTGCCAGCAGGCGCTCGCTGGAGACCCAGTACTTC	CASRRSLETQYF	TRBV6-1	12	.	many	TRBJ2-5
TGTGCCAGCGGAGAGGGGGGGAACACTGAAGCTTTCTTT	CASGEGGNTEAFF	TRBV5-8	13	.	.	TRBJ1-1
TGTGCCAGCAGTGCATCGACAGGGAATTTAGCCTACGAGCAGTACTTC	CASSASTGNLAYEQYF	TRBV12-3/TRBV12-4	16	TRBD1	many	TRBJ2-7
TGTGCCATCCCGGAGATTCGAGACAGGAAGAATCCTCAGTACTTC	CAIPEIRDRKNPQYF	TRBV3-1	15	.	few	TRBJ2-4